This entry concerns a single T cell receptor (beta chain). Generated by immunoSEQ multiplex PCR, the TCRdb table keeps only in-frame clones and is missing some. The sample contains 60,000 to 75,000 clones, 83% of which appear only once. Trimming took 6 bases from V and 11 from J; bases not matched to a gene: 10. Germline V gene lookup returns CDR1 LNHNV and CDR2 YYDKDF (reference sequence). There are 13 residues in the CDR3. This record belongs to a study of T cell responses to AZD1222 COVID-19 vaccine. Material: peripheral blood, obtained 28 days after the second AZD1222 dose. This receptor was identified in an adult who received the AZD1222 COVID-19 vaccine. This rearrangement joins TRBV15 to TRBJ1-5, with 7 bases that match TRBD1. The CDR3 loop is CATREGTVGAQHF. Written as DNA, the CDR3 is TGTGCCACCAGGGAAGGGACAGTGGGGGCCCAGCATTTT.